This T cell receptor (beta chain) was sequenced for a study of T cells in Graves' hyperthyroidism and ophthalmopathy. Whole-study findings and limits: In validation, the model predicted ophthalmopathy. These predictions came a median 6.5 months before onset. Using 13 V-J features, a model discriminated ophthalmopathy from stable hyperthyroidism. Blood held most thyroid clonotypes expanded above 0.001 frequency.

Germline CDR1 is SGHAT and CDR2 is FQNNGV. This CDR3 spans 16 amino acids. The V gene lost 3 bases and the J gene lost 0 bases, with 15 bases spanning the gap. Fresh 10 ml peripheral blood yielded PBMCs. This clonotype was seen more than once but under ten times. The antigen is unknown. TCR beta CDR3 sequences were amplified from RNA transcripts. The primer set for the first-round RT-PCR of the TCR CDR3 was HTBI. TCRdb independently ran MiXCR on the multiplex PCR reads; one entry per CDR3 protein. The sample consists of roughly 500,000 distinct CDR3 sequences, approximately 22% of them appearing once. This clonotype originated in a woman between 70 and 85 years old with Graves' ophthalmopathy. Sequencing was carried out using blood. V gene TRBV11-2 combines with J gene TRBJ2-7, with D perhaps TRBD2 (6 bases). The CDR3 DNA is TGTGCCAGCAGCTTTCCCTCGGGACTCAGCTCCTACGAGCAGTACTTC. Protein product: CASSFPSGLSSYEQYF.